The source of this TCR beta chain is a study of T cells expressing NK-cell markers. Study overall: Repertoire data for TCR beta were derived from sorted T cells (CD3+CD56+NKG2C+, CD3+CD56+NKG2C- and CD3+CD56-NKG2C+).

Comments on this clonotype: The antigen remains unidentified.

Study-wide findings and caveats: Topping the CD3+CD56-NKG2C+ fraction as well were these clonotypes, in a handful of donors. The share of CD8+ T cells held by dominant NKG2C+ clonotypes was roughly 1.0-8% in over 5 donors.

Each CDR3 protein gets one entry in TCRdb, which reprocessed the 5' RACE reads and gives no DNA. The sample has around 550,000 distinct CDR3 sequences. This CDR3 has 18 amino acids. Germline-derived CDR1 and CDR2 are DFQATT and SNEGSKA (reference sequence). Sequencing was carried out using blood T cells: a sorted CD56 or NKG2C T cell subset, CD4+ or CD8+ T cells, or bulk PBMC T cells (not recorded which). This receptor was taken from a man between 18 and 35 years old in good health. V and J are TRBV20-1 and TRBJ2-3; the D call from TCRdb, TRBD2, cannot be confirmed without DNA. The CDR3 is CSARDLSGTSGSPDTQYF.